The rows below give T cell receptor beta chains drawn from one sample of a study of T cells in Graves' hyperthyroidism and ophthalmopathy. TCRdb itself ran the multiplex PCR reads through MiXCR, one entry per CDR3 protein. The sample shows about 420,000 distinct CDR3 sequences, about 15% of them seen only once. The sequencing input was blood. The receptors originated from a young woman with Graves' hyperthyroidism. Each CDR3 is given with its conserved first and last residue. The D gene is left open where the match is weak. A clone size is listed for some rows: how often the clone was seen (once, few, many), or a class if it is expanded.

abundance	j_gene	v_gene	d_gene	CDR3nt	CDR3aa
many	TRBJ1-2	TRBV11-2	-	TGTGCCAGCAGCCTATTAACGGGGAACTATGGCTACACCTTC	CASSLLTGNYGYTF
many	TRBJ1-5	TRBV28	-	TGTGCCAGCAGCATACCCGGGGGTAGCAATCAGCCCCAGCATTTT	CASSIPGGSNQPQHF
many	TRBJ2-3	TRBV20-1	-	TGCAGTGCGGGACAAAGCACAGATACGCAGTATTTT	CSAGQSTDTQYF
many	TRBJ1-5	TRBV12-3/TRBV12-4	-	TGTGCCAGCAGTACCCCTCCTCAGCCCCAGCATTTT	CASSTPPQPQHF
many	TRBJ2-7	TRBV6-5	TRBD2	TGTGCCAGCAGTTATAGGGCGGGAGGGACCTACGAGCAGTACTTC	CASSYRAGGTYEQYF
many	TRBJ2-3	TRBV28	-	TGTGCCAGCAAGAGACAGCTGTATTTT	CASKRQLYF
many	TRBJ2-1	TRBV30	TRBD2	TGTGCCTGGAGTGGGACTAGCGGGAGCAATGAGCAGTTCTTC	CAWSGTSGSNEQFF
many	TRBJ2-1	TRBV5-1	TRBD2	TGCGCCAGCAGCTTCGAACTAGCGGGGGGCGGGAATGAGCAGTTCTTC	CASSFELAGGGNEQFF
-	TRBJ1-1	TRBV2	-	TGTGCCAGGCGAGCCCCTCGGGAGGGCACTGAAGCTTTCTTT	CARRAPREGTEAFF
once	TRBJ2-5	TRBV20-1	-	TGCAGCCCAAGCCACGCAGGTCGAGAGACCCAGTACTTC	CSPSHAGRETQYF
many	TRBJ2-4	TRBV29-1	TRBD1	TGCAGCGTCCAGGGACAGGGCGGAGTGGGCATTCAGTACTTC	CSVQGQGGVGIQYF
-	TRBJ2-3	TRBV2	TRBD2	TGTGCCAGCAGCGGGACTAGCGGGGGGGCCACAGATACGCAGTATTTT	CASSGTSGGATDTQYF
many	TRBJ2-2	TRBV2	-	TGTGCCAGCACCCCAGCGAACACCGGGGAGCTGTTTTTT	CASTPANTGELFF
-	TRBJ1-5	TRBV28	-	TGTGCCAGCACCGAGGAGCAGCTTTCTAATCAGCCCCAGCATTTT	CASTEEQLSNQPQHF
-	TRBJ2-1	TRBV13	-	TGTGCCAGCACCTTGGTGGGGCGATCCTACAATGAGCAGTTCTTC	CASTLVGRSYNEQFF
few	TRBJ2-7	TRBV5-4	TRBD1	TGTGCCAGCAGCTCTGACAGGGTTACCTCCTACGAGCAGTACTTC	CASSSDRVTSYEQYF
-	TRBJ1-4	TRBV11-2	-	TGTGCCAGTTCACTTTTTCCTCGGACAACAACTAATGAAAAACTGTTTTTT	CASSLFPRTTTNEKLFF
many	TRBJ1-6	TRBV6-2/TRBV6-3	-	TGTGCCAGCAGTTACAGGACAGCTACACCCCTCCACTTT	CASSYRTATPLHF
many	TRBJ1-5	TRBV29-1	TRBD1	TGCAGCGTTGCAACAGGGGGAAATAGCAATCAGCCCCAGCATTTT	CSVATGGNSNQPQHF
-	TRBJ1-4	TRBV6-1	-	TGTGCCAGCAGTGAATCTTTCGTCGATGAAAAACTGTTTTTT	CASSESFVDEKLFF
few	TRBJ2-2	TRBV5-8	-	TGTGCCAGCAGCTTGGGCTTCTTCACCGGGGAGCTGTTTTTT	CASSLGFFTGELFF
few	TRBJ2-1	TRBV19	TRBD2	TGTGCCAGTAATAGCGGGACCTACTACAATGAGCAGTTCTTC	CASNSGTYYNEQFF
many	TRBJ1-5	TRBV19	TRBD1	TGTGCCAGCAGGATAGGAGCAGGGGGCGAATATCAGCCCCAGCATTTT	CASRIGAGGEYQPQHF
-	TRBJ2-1	TRBV20-1	TRBD2	TGCAGTGCTAGAGGGGGGTGGACTAGTAACCGGGAGCAGTTCTTC	CSARGGWTSNREQFF
few	TRBJ2-3	TRBV7-9	-	TGTGCCAGCAGCACCTGGGGGGACGCAGATACGCAGTATTTT	CASSTWGDADTQYF
many	TRBJ2-5	TRBV12-3/TRBV12-4	-	TGTGCCAGCAGTTTGGGCTCGGTTGGAGAGACCCAGTACTTC	CASSLGSVGETQYF
many	TRBJ2-6	TRBV6-1	-	TGTGCCAGCAGTGAAGTTGTAGGACGGACCTACTCTGGGGCCAACGTCCTGACTTTC	CASSEVVGRTYSGANVLTF
-	TRBJ1-5	TRBV5-5	TRBD1	TGTGCCAGCAGCCTTACCATACAGGGGCAGTTGGGCAATCAGCCCCAGCATTTT	CASSLTIQGQLGNQPQHF
many	TRBJ2-3	TRBV3-1	-	TGTGCCAGCAGCCGAGGCCAGCGGGGCACAGATACGCAGTATTTT	CASSRGQRGTDTQYF
many	TRBJ2-7	TRBV6-1	-	TGTGCCAGCAGGTCTACCCCATACGAGCAGTACTTC	CASRSTPYEQYF
-	TRBJ2-7	TRBV7-2	TRBD2	TGTGCCATCCGGACTAGCGGGGGGGCCTACGAGCAGTACTTC	CAIRTSGGAYEQYF
-	TRBJ1-1	TRBV5-6	-	TGTGCCAGCAGCGTGTACCCCACTGAAGCTTTCTTT	CASSVYPTEAFF
many	TRBJ2-1	TRBV27	TRBD1	TGTGCCAGCAGTTACAGGGGAAATGAGCAGTTCTTC	CASSYRGNEQFF
once	TRBJ1-1	TRBV2	-	TGTGCCAGCAGTGGTATACAGGGATATGAAGCTTTCTTT	CASSGIQGYEAFF
few	TRBJ2-4	TRBV20-1	-	TGCAGTGCTAGCTTGCCCGGCGATCTGAACATTCAGTACTTC	CSASLPGDLNIQYF
many	TRBJ2-1	TRBV19	TRBD2	TGTGCCAGTAGTATTCGGACTAGGGGCATCATTGAGCAGTTCTTC	CASSIRTRGIIEQFF
few	TRBJ2-7	TRBV29-1	TRBD2	TGCAGCGTTGAGACTAGCGGGACTTACGAGCAGTACTTC	CSVETSGTYEQYF
-	TRBJ1-2	TRBV12-3/TRBV12-4	TRBD1	TGTGCCAGCAGTTTAGTCCCCGGGACAGGGGTTAACTATGGCTACACCTTC	CASSLVPGTGVNYGYTF
many	TRBJ1-1	TRBV7-8	-	TGTGCCAGCAGCTTAGTTTGGGAAAGGATGAACACTGAAGCTTTCTTT	CASSLVWERMNTEAFF
many	TRBJ2-1	TRBV20-1	TRBD2	TGCAGTGCTAGAGTCGGTAGCGGGGGGGCGTTAAACAATGAGCAGTTCTTC	CSARVGSGGALNNEQFF
many	TRBJ1-2	TRBV27	-	TGTGCCAGCAGTTTATCCCGGTCAGGGGATCGTGGCTACACCTTC	CASSLSRSGDRGYTF
many	TRBJ2-1	TRBV2	-	TGTGCCAGCAGTGAAATGTCTAGTGACGCCTACAATGAGCAGTTCTTC	CASSEMSSDAYNEQFF
-	TRBJ1-2	TRBV14	-	TGTGCCAGCAGCCAGCCGGGAACCAGAAACTATGGCTACACCTTC	CASSQPGTRNYGYTF
few	TRBJ2-5	TRBV7-9	TRBD2	TGTGCCAGCAGCTCACACCTAGCGGGGGGGACCCCCCCAGAGACCCAGTACTTC	CASSSHLAGGTPPETQYF
once	TRBJ1-3	TRBV9	-	TGTGCCAGCAGTGACCCTTTATCGACCGACCCCTCTGGAAACACCATATATTTT	CASSDPLSTDPSGNTIYF
many	TRBJ2-1	TRBV5-1	-	TGCGCCAGCAGCTTGGCCACTCCTAATGAGCAGTTCTTC	CASSLATPNEQFF
-	TRBJ2-1	TRBV4-1	-	TGCGCCAGCAGCCAAGAAACAAGAGGCCATGAGCAGTTCTTC	CASSQETRGHEQFF
-	TRBJ1-1	TRBV12-3/TRBV12-4	-	TGTGCCAGCAGTTCGCGGGGGGCTGGAGCTTTCTTT	CASSSRGAGAFF
-	TRBJ1-2	TRBV10-3	TRBD1	TGTGCCATCAGTGGGGACAGGGCAGCGAAGGGTTATGGCTACACCTTC	CAISGDRAAKGYGYTF
many	TRBJ2-1	TRBV6-1	TRBD1	TGTGCCAGCAGTGAAGCAACAGGGGGGAGCAATGAGCAGTTCTTC	CASSEATGGSNEQFF
many	TRBJ2-5	TRBV24-1	TRBD1	TGTGCCACCAGTGACCGCGCCGGGACAGAAAAAGAGACCCAGTACTTC	CATSDRAGTEKETQYF
-	TRBJ1-6	TRBV19	-	TGTGCCAGTACCGCGGGGGGAAGGCATAATTCACCCCTCCACTTT	CASTAGGRHNSPLHF
many	TRBJ2-1	TRBV29-1	TRBD2	TGCAGCGTCCTGTTGACTAGCGGGGGGGCCCCTGGTGAGCAGTTCTTC	CSVLLTSGGAPGEQFF
many	TRBJ2-1	TRBV7-8	TRBD2	TGTGCCAGCAGCTCCCTAGCGGGGGGGAATGAGCAGTTCTTC	CASSSLAGGNEQFF
many	TRBJ2-7	TRBV7-9	-	TGTGCCAGCAGCTTAGTAACAGCTAGGGGAGAGCAGTACTTC	CASSLVTARGEQYF
many	TRBJ2-3	TRBV20-1	TRBD2	TGCAGGCCGGGGCTAGCGGGAGTGCTAAGGAATACGCAGTATTTT	CRPGLAGVLRNTQYF
-	TRBJ1-3	TRBV7-3	-	TGTGCCAGCAGCTTCTGCGTTCACACCATATATTTT	CASSFCVHTIYF
many	TRBJ2-6	TRBV7-8	-	TGTGCCAGCACCCGAGGTGGCGGGATAAAGGCTGGGGCCAACGTCCTGACTTTC	CASTRGGGIKAGANVLTF
few	TRBJ1-2	TRBV20-1	-	TGCAGTGCTCCGCAAAAGGAGGCTATGCGCTACACCTTC	CSAPQKEAMRYTF